This T cell receptor (beta chain) was sequenced during a study of Tregs in tolerant kidney transplant recipients. The protocol was immunoSEQ multiplex PCR, while the TCRdb copy is restricted to in-frame clones and leaves out a portion. The sample yields 75,000 to 100,000 clones, roughly 93% seen once. Mixed chimerism was transient after nonmyeloablative marrow transplants from related graft donors. This clone was detected once. The CDR3 length is 14 residues. The V end was cut by 6 bases, the J end by 4 bases, with 17 bases between. Germline CDR1 reads SQVTM; CDR2 reads ANQGSEA. The genes are TRBV29-1 and TRBJ2-3; a weak D match, TRBD2 (5 bases). The source of this sequence is a human patient who received a combined kidney and bone marrow transplant. A subset of T cells may come from the graft donor. The starting material was CD4+ T cells from blood (PBMCs), obtained 12 months after the transplant. For the CDR3, the DNA is TGCAGCGTCTTTAAGCTAGCCCGAGCAGATACGCAGTATTTT. Its protein is CSVFKLARADTQYF.